Listed here are 11 T cell receptor beta chains from one sample, sequenced in a study of regulatory T cells in long-lasting Graves disease (dated by TCRdb to about 2021). Library preparation employed multiplex PCR. For sequencing, an Illumina HiSeq 4000 was employed. iRepertoire HTBI primers and Arm-PCR amplification of CDR3 regions were used to construct TCR beta libraries. TCRdb ran its own pipeline on the public reads, namely fastp trimming at Q25 and MiXCR clone calling, and kept in-frame beta chains. A single entry per CDR3 protein holds the most common genes and DNA from its merged rows. This sample gives 600,000 to 800,000 distinct CDR3 sequences in total; around 30% of them show up just once. The ten largest clones represent around 42% of the sample. Sample time point, as interpreted from the label and publication: persistent/refractory GD, antithyroid drugs over 5 years with positive TRAb. For both TCR sequencing and RNA sequencing, RNA was extracted from PBMCs in TRIzol.

The sample here was peripheral blood mononuclear cells (PBMCs), taken when the disease was refractory, from a patient treated with antithyroid drugs. The receptors come from a female donor with Graves disease.

CDR3 sequence: CASFTGGGYQPQHF. DNA of the CDR3: TGTGCCAGCTTTACAGGGGGCGGTTATCAGCCCCAGCATTTT. The genes are TRBV28 and TRBJ1-5; TRBD1 matches 9 bases. J lost 5 bases, V lost 8 bases, and 7 bases had no gene match. Per germline, CDR1 MDHEN and CDR2 SYDVKM. The CDR3 extends over 14 amino acids.

This clonotype was seen at least ten times. This chain uses TRBV2 with TRBJ1-2; 9 nucleotides agree with TRBD1. V trimming: 1 base; J trimming: 7 bases; junction bases outside the gene matches: 10. Per the germline V gene, CDR1 is SNHLY and CDR2 is FYNNEI. This CDR3 spans 16 amino acids. CDR3 sequence: CASSEGPGTGFVGYTF. CDR3 sequence (DNA): TGTGCCAGCAGTGAAGGGCCCGGGACAGGGTTCGTTGGCTACACCTTC.

This clonotype has only a few counts. This chain joins TRBV5-7 and TRBJ1-2; D possibly corresponds to TRBD1 (5 bases). Being an ORF, TRBV5-7 has a function that is uncertain. The V gene lost 1 base and the J gene lost 5 bases, with 24 bases spanning the gap. The CDR3 loop spans 18 amino acids. The CDR3 region is CASSLRFPNRQFLYGYTF. The CDR3 DNA reads as TGTGCCAGCAGCTTGCGTTTCCCAAACAGACAGTTTCTTTATGGCTACACCTTC.

This clonotype was detected ten times or more. The rearrangement links TRBV7-8 to TRBJ1-2; tentative D call: TRBD1 (5 bases). Trimming removed 5 bases at V and 4 bases at J, with 17 bases between. Germline CDR1 SGHVS, CDR2 FQNEAQ. This CDR3 has 15 residues. DNA for the CDR3: TGTGCCAGCAGCGGACACGCTCGCGTCCCCTATGGCTACACCTTC. Its translation is CASSGHARVPYGYTF. Based on the CDR3 plus reference TRBV7-8 and TRBJ1-2, the full variable domain is GAGVSQSPRYKVAKRGQDVALRCDPISGHVSLFWYQQALGQGPEFLTYFQNEAQLDKSGLPSDRFFAERPEGSVSTLKIQRTQQEDSAVYLCASSGHARVPYGYTFGSGTRLTVV.

This clonotype was counted a few times. The rearrangement joins TRBV29-1 to TRBJ1-3; D is unresolved. The CDR3 spans 12 residues. Deletions cut 4 bases from V and 4 bases from J, with 8 bases between. Per germline, CDR1 SQVTM and CDR2 ANQGSEA. The DNA for the CDR3 is TGCAGCGTTGGCGCGGCCGGAAACACCATATATTTT. It yields the protein CSVGAAGNTIYF.

This clonotype was seen a few times. The chain has TRBV12-3 or TRBV12-4 and TRBJ2-7; D perhaps matches TRBD1 (6 bases). Deletions cut 6 bases from V and 5 bases from J, with 11 bases between. The CDR3 extends over 12 amino acids. This CDR3 is CASSPRGHEQYF. As DNA, the CDR3 is TGTGCCAGCAGCCCCAGGGGTCACGAGCAGTACTTC.

This chain uses TRBV19 with TRBJ1-1, with TRBD1 identical over 7 bases. From germline, CDR1 is LNHDA and CDR2 SQIVND (reference sequence). The CDR3 contains 14 residues. The ends lost 3 bases at V and 2 bases at J; junction bases unmatched: 3. The CDR3 region is CASSMGTANTEAFF. As DNA, the CDR3 is TGTGCCAGTAGTATGGGGACAGCAAACACTGAAGCTTTCTTT.

This clonotype was observed a few times. The V and J genes are TRBV5-1 and TRBJ1-1, with a tentative D call TRBD1 (6 bases). Germline values: CDR1 SGHRS, CDR2 YFSETQ. This CDR3 comprises 15 residues. V lost 5 bases and J lost 5, with 19 bases in between. The CDR3 reads CASSYNAGAPTEAFF. CDR3 nucleotides: TGCGCCAGCAGTTACAACGCAGGGGCCCCGACTGAAGCTTTCTTT.

The sample holds a few counts of this clonotype. The genes are TRBV6-5 and TRBJ1-1; possibly TRBD1 for D (6 bases). Germline CDR1 reads MNHEY; CDR2 reads SVGAGI. This CDR3 region has 16 residues. V lost 2 bases and J lost 0, with 13 bases in between. The CDR3 is CASSYGGTLMNTEAFF. The CDR3 nucleotides read TGTGCCAGCAGTTACGGCGGGACACTTATGAACACTGAAGCTTTCTTT.

This clonotype has just a few counts. This chain links TRBV18 with TRBJ2-5, with 7 bases aligning to TRBD2. CDR1 KGHSH and CDR2 LQKENI come from the germline V gene. V was pared by 3 bases and J by 2 bases, with 9 bases of the junction left unmatched. There are 16 residues in the CDR3. The CDR3 is CASSPIHRGGQETQYF. CDR3 bases: TGTGCCAGCTCACCGATACACCGCGGGGGACAAGAGACCCAGTACTTC.

This clonotype was detected a few times. This CDR3 is CATSRGQGGREVAFF. Here the CDR3 DNA reads TGTGCCACCAGCAGAGGACAGGGGGGAAGAGAGGTTGCTTTCTTT. J is TRBJ1-1 and V is TRBV15; TRBD1 matches 9 bases. Germline V gives CDR1 LNHNV, CDR2 YYDKDF (reference sequence). The CDR3 spans 15 residues. The V gene end was trimmed by 1 base and the J gene end by 11 bases; junction bases not matched to a gene: 11.